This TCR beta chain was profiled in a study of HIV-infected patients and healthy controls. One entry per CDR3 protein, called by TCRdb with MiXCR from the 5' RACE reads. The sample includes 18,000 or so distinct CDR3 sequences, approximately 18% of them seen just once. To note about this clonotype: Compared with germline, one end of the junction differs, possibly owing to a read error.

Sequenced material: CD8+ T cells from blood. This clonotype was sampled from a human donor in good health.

DNA for the CDR3: TGTGCCAGCGGCCAAGAGCTAGCGGGGGAATACGAGCAGTACTTC. It translates to CASGQELAGEYEQYF. The chain has TRBV4-2 and TRBJ2-7, with 10 positions matching TRBD2. The CDR3 runs 15 residues. Germline V gene data show CDR1 as LGHNA and CDR2 as YNFKEQ.